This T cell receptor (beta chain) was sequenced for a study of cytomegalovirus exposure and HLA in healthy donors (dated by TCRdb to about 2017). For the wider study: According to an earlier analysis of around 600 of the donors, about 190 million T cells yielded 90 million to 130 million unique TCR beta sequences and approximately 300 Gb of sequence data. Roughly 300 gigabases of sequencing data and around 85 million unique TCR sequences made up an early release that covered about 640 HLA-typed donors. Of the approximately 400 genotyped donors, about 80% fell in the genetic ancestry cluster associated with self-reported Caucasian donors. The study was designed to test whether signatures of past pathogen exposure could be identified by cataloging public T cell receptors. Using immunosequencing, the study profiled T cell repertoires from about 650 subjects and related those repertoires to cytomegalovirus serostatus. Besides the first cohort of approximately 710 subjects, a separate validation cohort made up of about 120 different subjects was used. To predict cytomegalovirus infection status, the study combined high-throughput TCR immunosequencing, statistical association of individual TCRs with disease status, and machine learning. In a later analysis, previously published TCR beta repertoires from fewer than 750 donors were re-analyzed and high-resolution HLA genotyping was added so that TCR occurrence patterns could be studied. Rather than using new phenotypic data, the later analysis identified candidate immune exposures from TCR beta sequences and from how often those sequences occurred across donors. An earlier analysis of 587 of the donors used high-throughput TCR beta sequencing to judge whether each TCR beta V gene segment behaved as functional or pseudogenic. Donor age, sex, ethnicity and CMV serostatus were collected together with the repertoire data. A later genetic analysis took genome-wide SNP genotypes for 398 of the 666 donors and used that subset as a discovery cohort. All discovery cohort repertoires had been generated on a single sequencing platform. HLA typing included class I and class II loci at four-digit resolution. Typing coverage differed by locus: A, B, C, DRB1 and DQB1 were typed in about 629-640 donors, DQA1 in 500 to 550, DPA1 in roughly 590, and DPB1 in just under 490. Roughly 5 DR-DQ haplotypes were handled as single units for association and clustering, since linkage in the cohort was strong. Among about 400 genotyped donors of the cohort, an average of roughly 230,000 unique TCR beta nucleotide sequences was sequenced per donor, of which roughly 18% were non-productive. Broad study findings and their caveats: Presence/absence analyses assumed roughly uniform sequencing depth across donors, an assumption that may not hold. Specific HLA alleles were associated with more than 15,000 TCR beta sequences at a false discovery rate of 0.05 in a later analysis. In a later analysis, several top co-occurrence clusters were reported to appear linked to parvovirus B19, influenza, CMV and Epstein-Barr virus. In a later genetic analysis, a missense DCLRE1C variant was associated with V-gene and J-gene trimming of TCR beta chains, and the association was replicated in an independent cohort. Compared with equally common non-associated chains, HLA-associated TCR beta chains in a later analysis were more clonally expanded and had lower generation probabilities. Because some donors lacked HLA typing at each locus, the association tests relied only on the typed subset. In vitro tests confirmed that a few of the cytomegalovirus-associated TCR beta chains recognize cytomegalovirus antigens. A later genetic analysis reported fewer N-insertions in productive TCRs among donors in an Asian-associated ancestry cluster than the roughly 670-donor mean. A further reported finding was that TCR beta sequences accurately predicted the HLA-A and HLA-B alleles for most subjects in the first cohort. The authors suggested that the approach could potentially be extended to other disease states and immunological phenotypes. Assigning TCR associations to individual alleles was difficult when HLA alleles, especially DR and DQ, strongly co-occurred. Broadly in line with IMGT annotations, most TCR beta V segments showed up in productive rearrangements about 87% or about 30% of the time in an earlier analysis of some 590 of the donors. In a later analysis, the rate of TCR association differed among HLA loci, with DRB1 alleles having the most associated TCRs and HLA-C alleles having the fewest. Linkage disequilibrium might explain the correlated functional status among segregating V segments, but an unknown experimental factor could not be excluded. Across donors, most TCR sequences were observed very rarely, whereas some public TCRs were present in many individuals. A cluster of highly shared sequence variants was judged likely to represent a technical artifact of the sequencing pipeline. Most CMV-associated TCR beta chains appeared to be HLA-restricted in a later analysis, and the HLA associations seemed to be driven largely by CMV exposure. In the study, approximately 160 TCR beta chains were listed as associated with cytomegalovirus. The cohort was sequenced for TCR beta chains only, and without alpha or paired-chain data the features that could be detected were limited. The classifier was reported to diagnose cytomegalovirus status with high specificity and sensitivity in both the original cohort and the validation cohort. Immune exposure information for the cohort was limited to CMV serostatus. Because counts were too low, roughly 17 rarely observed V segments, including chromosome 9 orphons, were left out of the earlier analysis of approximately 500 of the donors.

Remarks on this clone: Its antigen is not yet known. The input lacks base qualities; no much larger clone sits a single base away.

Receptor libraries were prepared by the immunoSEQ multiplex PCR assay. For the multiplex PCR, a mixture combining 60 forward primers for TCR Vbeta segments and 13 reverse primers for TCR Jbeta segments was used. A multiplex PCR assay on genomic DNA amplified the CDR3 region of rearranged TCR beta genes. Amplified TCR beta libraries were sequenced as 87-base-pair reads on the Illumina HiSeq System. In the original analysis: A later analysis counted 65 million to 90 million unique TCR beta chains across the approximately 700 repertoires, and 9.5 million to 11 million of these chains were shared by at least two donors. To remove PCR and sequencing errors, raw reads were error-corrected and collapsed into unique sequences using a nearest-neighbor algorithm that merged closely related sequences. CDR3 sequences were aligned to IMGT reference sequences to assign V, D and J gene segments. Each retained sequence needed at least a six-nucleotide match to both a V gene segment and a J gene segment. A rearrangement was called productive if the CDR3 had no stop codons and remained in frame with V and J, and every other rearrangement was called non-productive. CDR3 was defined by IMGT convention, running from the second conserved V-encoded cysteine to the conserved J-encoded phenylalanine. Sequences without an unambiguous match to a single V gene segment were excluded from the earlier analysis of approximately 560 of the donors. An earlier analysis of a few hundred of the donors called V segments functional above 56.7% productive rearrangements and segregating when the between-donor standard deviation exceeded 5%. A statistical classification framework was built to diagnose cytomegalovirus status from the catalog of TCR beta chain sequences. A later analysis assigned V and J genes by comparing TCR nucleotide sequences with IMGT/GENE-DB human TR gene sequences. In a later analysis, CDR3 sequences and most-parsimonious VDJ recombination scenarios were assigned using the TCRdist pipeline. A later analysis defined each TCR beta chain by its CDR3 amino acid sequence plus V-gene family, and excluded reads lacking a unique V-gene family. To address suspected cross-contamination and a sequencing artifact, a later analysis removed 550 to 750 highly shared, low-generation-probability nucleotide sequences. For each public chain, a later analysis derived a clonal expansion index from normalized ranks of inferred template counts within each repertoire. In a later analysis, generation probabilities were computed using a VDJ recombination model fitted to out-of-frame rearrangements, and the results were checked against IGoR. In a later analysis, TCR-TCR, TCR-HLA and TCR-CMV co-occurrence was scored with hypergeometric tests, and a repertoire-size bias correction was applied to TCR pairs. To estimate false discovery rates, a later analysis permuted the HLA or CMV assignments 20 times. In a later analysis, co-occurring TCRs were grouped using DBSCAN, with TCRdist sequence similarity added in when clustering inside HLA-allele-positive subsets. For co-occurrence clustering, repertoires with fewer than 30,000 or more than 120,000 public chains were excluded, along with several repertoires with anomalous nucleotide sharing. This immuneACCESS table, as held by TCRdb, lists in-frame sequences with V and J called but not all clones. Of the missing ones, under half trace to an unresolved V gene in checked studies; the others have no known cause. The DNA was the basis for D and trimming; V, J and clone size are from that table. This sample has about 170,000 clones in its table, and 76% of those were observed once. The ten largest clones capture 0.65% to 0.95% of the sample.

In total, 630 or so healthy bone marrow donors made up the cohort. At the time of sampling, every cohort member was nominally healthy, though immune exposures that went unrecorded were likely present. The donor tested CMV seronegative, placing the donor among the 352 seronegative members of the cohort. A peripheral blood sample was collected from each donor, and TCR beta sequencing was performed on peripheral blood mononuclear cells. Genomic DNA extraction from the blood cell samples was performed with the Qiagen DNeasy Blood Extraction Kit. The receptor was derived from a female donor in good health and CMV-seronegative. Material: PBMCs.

The DNA sequence is given as TGTGCCAGCAGCGTAGCCCCTAGCGCGACCATTTACTACGAGCAGTACTTC. Its translation is CASSVAPSATIYYEQYF. This receptor chain uses TRBV9 and TRBJ2-7; TRBD2 is possibly the D segment (6 matching bases). As encoded in the germline V gene, CDR1 is SGDLS while CDR2 is YYNGEE. The CDR3 spans 17 residues, from the cysteine through the phenylalanine. Only the CDR3 DNA stays, 51 bases, in frame from base 1. Trimming costs V 0 bases and J 3 bases, and their ends lie 19 bases apart.